This record looks at one TCR beta chain sequence and its context. The antigen is not known. The data were taken from a study of beta chain features in type 1 diabetes. Study-wide context: The study examined about 100,000,000 sorted cells across all samples.

Study-wide results and caveats: TCRB CDR3 length was moderately but significantly reduced in all four CD4+ subsets of Type 1 diabetes patients.

J was trimmed by 0 bases and V by 4 bases; bases with no gene match: 5. Germline V CDR1 and CDR2: LGHNA, YNFKEQ. The CDR3 sequence is 17 residues long. Every bit of the isolated RNA underwent reverse transcription, so sequencing read expressed TCRB transcripts. The read count averaged approximately 4 million across naive, central memory and regulatory T cell samples. The assay was immunoSEQ multiplex PCR, and TCRdb's table has in-frame clones only and misses some. The data contain 300,000 to 400,000 clones, 8% to 13% of them singletons. This rearrangement joins TRBV4-2 to TRBJ2-2, with 10 bases matching TRBD2. Sequenced material: naive CD4+ T cells from blood. The receptor was derived from a woman between 25 and 40 years old in good health. CDR3 nucleotide sequence: TGTGCCAGCAGCCGGGAACTAGCGGGAACGAACACCGGGGAGCTGTTTTTT. Translating it yields CASSRELAGTNTGELFF.